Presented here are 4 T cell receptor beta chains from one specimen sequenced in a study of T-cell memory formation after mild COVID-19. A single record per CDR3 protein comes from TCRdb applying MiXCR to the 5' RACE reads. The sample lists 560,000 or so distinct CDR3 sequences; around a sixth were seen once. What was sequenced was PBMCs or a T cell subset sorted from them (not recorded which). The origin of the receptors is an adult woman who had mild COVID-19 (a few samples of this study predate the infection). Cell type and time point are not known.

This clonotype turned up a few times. CDR3 DNA: TGCAGTGCTGCAGGACTCTCCCCCTACGAGCAGTACTTC. Translated, it gives CSAAGLSPYEQYF. The V gene is TRBV20-1, the J gene TRBJ2-7; D is possibly TRBD2 (5 bases). Germline values: CDR1 DFQATT, CDR2 SNEGSKA (reference sequence). V lost 5 bases and J 2 bases, leaving 13 bases between the germline ends. There are 13 residues in the CDR3.

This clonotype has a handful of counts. This chain's CDR3 is CATSRNTPGGQPQHF. CDR3 DNA sequence: TGTGCCACCAGCAGAAACACCCCGGGGGGTCAGCCCCAGCATTTT. J is TRBJ1-5 and V is TRBV15; perhaps TRBD1 as D (5 bases). V shed 2 bases and J shed 6 bases, with 14 bases lying between them. This CDR3 region has 15 residues. Germline V CDR1 and CDR2: LNHNV, YYDKDF (reference sequence). The full variable domain, with the rest looked up from reference TRBV15 and TRBJ1-5, is DAMVIQNPRYQVTQFGKPVTLSCSQTLNHNVMYWYQQKSSQAPKLLFHYYDKDFNNEADTPDNFQSRRPNTSFCFLDIRSPGLGDTAMYLCATSRNTPGGQPQHFGDGTRLSIL.

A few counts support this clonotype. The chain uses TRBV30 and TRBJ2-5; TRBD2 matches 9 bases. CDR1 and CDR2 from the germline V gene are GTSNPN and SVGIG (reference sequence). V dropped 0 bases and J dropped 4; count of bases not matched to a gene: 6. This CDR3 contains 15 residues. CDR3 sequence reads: CAWSVGSGGLETQYF. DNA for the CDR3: TGTGCCTGGAGTGTCGGTAGCGGGGGCTTAGAGACCCAGTACTTC.

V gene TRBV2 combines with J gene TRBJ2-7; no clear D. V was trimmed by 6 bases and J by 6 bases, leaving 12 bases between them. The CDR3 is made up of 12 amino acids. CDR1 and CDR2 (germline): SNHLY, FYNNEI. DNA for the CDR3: TGTGCCAGCAGCGAGTCATTCGGCGAGCAGTACTTC. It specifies CASSESFGEQYF.